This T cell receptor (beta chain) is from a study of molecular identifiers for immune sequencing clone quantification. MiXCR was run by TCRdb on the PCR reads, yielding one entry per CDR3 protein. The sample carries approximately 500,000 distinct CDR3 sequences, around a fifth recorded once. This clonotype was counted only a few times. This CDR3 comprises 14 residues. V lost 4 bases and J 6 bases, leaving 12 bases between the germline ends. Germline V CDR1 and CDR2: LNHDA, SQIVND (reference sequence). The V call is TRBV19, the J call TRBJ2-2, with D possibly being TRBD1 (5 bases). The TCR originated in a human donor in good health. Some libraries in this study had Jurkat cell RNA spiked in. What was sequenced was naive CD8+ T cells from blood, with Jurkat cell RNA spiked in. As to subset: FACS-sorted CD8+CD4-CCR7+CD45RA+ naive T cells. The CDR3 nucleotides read TGTGCCAGTAGTACATTCTCAGGGTCCGGGGAGCTGTTTTTT. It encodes CASSTFSGSGELFF.